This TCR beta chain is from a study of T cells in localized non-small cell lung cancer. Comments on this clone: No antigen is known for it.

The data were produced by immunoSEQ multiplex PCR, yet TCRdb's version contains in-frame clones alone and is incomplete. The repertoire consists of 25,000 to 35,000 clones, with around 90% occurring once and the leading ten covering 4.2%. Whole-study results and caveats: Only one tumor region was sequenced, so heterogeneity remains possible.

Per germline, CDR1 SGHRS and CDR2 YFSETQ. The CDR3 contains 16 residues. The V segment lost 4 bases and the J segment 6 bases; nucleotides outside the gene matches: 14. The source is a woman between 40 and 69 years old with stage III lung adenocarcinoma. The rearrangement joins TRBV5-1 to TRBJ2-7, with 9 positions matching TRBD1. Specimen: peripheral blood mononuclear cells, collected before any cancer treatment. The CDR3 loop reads CASSPEPGTGRAEQYF. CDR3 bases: TGCGCCAGCAGCCCAGAACCCGGGACAGGGCGAGCCGAGCAGTACTTC.